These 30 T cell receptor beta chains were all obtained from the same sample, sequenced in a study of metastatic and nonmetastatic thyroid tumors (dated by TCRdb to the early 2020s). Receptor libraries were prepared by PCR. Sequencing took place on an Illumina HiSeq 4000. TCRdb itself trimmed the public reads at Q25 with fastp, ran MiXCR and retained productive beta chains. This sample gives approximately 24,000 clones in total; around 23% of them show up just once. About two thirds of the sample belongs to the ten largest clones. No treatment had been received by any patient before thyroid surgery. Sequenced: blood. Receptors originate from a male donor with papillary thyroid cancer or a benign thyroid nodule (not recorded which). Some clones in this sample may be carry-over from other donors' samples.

The CDR3 DNA reads TGTGCCACCAGTCCGGCGGTGGGGGGCACCGGGCAACTGTTTTTT. It translates to CATSPAVGGTGQLFF. The V and J genes are TRBV24-1 and TRBJ2-2; TRBD1 or TRBD2 may be the D gene (6 bases each). This CDR3 is built from 15 residues. V was pared by 6 bases and J by 14 bases, with 24 bases between. CDR1 and CDR2 from the germline V gene are KGHDR and SFDVKD.

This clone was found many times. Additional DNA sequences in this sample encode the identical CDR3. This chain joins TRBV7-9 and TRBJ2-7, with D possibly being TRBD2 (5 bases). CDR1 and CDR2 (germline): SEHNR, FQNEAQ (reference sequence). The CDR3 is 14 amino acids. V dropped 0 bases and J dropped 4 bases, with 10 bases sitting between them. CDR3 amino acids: CASSLAGSGYEQYF. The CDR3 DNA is TGTGCCAGCAGCTTAGCGGGGAGCGGTTACGAGCAGTACTTC.

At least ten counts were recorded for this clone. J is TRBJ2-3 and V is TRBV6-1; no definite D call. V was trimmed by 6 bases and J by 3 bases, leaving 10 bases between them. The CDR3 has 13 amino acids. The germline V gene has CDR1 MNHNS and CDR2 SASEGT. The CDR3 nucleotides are TGTGCCAGCAGGGAGTTTGGGACAGATACGCAGTATTTT. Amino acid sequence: CASREFGTDTQYF.

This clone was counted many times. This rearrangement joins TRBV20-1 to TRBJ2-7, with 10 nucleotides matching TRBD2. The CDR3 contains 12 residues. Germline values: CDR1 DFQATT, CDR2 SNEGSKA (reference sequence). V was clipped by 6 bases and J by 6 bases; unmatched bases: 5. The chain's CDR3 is CSAGSGGFEQYF. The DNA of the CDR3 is TGCAGTGCGGGTAGCGGGGGGTTCGAGCAGTACTTC.

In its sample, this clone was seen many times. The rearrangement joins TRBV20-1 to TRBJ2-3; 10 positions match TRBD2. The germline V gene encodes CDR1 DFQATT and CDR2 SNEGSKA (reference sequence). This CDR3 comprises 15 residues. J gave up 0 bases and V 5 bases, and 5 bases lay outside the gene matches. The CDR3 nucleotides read TGCAGTGCTGATCCGGGACTAGCGAGCACAGATACGCAGTATTTT. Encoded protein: CSADPGLASTDTQYF.

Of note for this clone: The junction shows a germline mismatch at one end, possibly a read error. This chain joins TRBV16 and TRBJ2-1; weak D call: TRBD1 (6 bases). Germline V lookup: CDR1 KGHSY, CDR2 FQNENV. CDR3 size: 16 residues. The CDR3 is CASIQFRGSSYNERFF. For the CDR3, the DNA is TGTGCCAGCATCCAATTTAGGGGGAGCTCCTACAATGAGCGGTTCTTC.

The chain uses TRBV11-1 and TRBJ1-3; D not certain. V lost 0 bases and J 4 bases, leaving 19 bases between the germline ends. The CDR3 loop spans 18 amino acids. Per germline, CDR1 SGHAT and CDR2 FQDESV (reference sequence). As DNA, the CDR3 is TGTGCCAGCAGCTTAGCGCCCGGCAGGAAGATATTAGGAAACACCATATATTTT. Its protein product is CASSLAPGRKILGNTIYF. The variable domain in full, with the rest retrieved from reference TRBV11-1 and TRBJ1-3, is EAEVAQSPRYKITEKSQAVAFWCDPISGHATLYWYRQILGQGPELLVQFQDESVVDDSQLPKDRFSAERLKGVDSTLKIQPAELGDSAMYLCASSLAPGRKILGNTIYFGEGSWLTVV.

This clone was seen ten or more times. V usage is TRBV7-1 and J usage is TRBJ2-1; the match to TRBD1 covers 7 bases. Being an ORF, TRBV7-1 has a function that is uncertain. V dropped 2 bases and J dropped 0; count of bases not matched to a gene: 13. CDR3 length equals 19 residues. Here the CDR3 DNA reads TGTGCCAGCAGCTCACAGGGGGTTAACCCGGGATTCTCCTACAATGAGCAGTTCTTC. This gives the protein CASSSQGVNPGFSYNEQFF.

The CDR3 here is CASSPPNRDTQYF. As DNA, the CDR3 is TGTGCCAGCTCACCGCCAAACAGAGATACGCAGTATTTT. The chain combines TRBV18 with TRBJ2-3; D remains ambiguous. V lost 3 bases to trimming and J lost 5 bases, with 9 bases between them. This CDR3 spans 13 amino acids. Germline V gene data show CDR1 as KGHSH and CDR2 as LQKENI.

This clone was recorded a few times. The CDR3 nucleotides read TGTGCCAGCTCACTAACGGAGGGGAACATTCAGTACTTC. Translating gives CASSLTEGNIQYF. V gene TRBV18 combines with J gene TRBJ2-4, with D maybe TRBD2 (6 bases). The germline V and J ends were trimmed by 4 bases and 7 bases, with 11 bases remaining between them. Germline V gene data show CDR1 as KGHSH and CDR2 as LQKENI. The CDR3 extends over 13 amino acids.

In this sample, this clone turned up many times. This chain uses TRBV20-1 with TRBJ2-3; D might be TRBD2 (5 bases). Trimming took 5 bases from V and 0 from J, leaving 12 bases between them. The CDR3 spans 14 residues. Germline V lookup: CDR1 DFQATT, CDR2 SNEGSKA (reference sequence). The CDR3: CSAFDYASTDTQYF. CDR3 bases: TGCAGTGCTTTCGACTATGCTAGCACAGATACGCAGTATTTT.

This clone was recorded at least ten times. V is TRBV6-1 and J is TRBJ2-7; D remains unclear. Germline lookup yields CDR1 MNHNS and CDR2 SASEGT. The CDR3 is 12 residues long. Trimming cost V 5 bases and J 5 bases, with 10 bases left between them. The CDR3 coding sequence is TGTGCCAGCAGTTTCATGTACGACGAGCAGTACTTC. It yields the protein CASSFMYDEQYF.

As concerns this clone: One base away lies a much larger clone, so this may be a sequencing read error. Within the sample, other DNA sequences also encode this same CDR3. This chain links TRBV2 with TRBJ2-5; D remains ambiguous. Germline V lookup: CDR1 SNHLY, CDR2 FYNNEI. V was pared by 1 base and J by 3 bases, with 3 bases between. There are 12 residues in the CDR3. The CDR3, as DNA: TGTGCCAGCAGTGAAGGTGAAGAGACCCAGTACTTC. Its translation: CASSEGEETQYF.

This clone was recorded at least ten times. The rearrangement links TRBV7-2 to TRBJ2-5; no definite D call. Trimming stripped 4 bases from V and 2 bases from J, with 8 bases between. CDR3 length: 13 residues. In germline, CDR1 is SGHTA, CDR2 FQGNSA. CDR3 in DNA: TGTGCCAGCAGCTGGCAAGCTCAAGAGACCCAGTACTTC. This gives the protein CASSWQAQETQYF.

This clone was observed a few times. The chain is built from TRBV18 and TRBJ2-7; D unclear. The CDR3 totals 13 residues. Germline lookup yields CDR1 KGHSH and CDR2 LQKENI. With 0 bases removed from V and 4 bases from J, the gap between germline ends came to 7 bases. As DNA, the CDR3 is TGTGCCAGCTCACCACCTGCAGGTTACGAGCAGTACTTC. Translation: CASSPPAGYEQYF.

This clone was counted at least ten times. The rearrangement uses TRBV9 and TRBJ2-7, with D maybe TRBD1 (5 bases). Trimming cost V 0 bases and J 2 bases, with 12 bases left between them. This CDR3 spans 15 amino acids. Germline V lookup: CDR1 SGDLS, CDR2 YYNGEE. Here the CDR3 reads CASSVGQLGTYEQYF. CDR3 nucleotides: TGTGCCAGCAGCGTAGGACAGTTAGGAACCTACGAGCAGTACTTC. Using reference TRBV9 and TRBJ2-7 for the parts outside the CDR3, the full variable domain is DSGVTQTPKHLITATGQRVTLRCSPRSGDLSVYWYQQSLDQGLQFLIQYYNGEERAKGNILERFSAQQFPDLHSELNLSSLELGDSALYFCASSVGQLGTYEQYFGPGTRLTVT.

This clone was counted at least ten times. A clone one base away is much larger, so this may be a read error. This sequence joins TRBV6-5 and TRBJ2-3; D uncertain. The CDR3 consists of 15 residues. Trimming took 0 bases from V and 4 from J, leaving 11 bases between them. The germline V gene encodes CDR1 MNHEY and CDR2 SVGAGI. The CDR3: CASSYSGQLADTQYF. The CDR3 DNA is TGTGCCAGCAGTTACTCGGGTCAGCTCGCAGATACGCAGTATTTT.

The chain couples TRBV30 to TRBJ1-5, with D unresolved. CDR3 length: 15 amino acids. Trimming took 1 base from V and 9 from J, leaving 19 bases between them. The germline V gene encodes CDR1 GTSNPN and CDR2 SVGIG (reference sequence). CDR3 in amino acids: CAWSARTVWNGPQHF. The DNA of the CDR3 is TGTGCCTGGAGTGCCCGGACGGTCTGGAATGGGCCCCAGCATTTT.

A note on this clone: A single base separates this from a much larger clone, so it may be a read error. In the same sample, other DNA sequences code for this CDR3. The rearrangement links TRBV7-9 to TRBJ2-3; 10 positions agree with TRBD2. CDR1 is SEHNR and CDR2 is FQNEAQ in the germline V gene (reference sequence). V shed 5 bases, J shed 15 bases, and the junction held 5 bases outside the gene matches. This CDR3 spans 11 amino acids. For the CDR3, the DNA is TGTGCCAGCAGCCCGCTAGCGGGAGACTATTTT. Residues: CASSPLAGDYF.

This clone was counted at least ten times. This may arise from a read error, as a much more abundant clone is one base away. CDR3 residues: CASSLATASRNTIYF. DNA for the CDR3: TGTGCCAGCAGTTTAGCAACAGCCTCTAGAAACACCATATATTTT. This chain joins TRBV28 and TRBJ1-3; D unclear. The germline CDR1 and CDR2 sequences are MDHEN and SYDVKM. This CDR3 is built from 15 residues.

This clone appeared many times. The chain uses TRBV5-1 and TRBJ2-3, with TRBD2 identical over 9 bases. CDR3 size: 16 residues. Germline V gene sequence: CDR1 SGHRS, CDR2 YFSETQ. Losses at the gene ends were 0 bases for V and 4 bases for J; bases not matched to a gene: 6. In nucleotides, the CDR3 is TGCGCCAGCAGCTTGGGGCTAGCGGGAAAGGCAGATACGCAGTATTTT. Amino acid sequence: CASSLGLAGKADTQYF.

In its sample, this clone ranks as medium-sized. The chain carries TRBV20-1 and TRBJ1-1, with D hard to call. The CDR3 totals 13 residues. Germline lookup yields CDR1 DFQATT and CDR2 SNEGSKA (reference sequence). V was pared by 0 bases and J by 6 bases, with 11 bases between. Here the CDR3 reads CSAREGGSAEAFF. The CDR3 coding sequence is TGCAGTGCTAGAGAGGGTGGGTCGGCTGAAGCTTTCTTT.

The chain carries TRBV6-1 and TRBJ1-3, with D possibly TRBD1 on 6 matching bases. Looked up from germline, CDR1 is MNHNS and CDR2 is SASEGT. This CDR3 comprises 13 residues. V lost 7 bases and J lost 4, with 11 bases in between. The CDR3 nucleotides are TGTGCCAGCACCCCAGGGGTCGGAAACACCATATATTTT. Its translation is CASTPGVGNTIYF.

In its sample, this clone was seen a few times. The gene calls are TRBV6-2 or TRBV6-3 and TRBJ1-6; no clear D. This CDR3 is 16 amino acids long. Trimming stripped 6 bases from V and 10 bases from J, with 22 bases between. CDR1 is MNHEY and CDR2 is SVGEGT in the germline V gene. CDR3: CASRAFGETTSSPLHF. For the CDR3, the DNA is TGTGCCAGCAGGGCCTTCGGGGAGACGACCAGCTCACCCCTCCACTTT.

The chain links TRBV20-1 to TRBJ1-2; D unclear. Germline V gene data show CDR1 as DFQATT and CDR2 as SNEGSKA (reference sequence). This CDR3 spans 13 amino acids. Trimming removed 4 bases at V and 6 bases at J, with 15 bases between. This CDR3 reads CSATMGWGHGYTF. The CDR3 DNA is TGCAGTGCTACGATGGGGTGGGGTCATGGCTACACCTTC.

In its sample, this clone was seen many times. This CDR3 is CASSLSAQNTEAFF. CDR3 nucleotide sequence: TGTGCCAGCAGCTTAAGCGCCCAGAACACTGAAGCTTTCTTT. This chain links TRBV7-3 with TRBJ1-1, with unresolved D. The germline V and J ends were trimmed by 1 base and 1 base, with 7 bases remaining between them. From germline, CDR1 is SGHTA and CDR2 FQGTGA. The CDR3 is 14 amino acids. The whole variable domain, remainder taken from reference TRBV7-3 and TRBJ1-1, is GAGVSQTPSNKVTEKGKYVELRCDPISGHTALYWYRQSLGQGPEFLIYFQGTGAADDSGLPNDRFFAVRPEGSVSTLKIQRTERGDSAVYLCASSLSAQNTEAFFGQGTRLTVV.

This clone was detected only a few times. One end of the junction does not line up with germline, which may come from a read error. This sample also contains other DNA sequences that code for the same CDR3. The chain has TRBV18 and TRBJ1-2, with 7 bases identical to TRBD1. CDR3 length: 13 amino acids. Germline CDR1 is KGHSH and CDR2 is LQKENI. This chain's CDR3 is CASSPTGWLGYRF. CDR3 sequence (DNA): TGTGCCAGCTCACCGACAGGGTGGCTAGGTTACCGCTTC. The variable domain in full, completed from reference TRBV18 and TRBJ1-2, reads NAGVMQNPRHLVRRRGQEARLRCSPMKGHSHVYWYRQLPEEGLKFMVYLQKENIIDESGMPKERFSAEFPKEGPSILRIQQVVRGDSAAYFCASSPTGWLGYRFGSGTRLTVV.

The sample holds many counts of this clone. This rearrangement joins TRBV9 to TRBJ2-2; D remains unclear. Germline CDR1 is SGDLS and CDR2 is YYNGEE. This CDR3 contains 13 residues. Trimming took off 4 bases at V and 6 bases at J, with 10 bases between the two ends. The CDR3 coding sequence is TGTGCCAGCAGCCAATTTTCGTCCGGGGAGCTGTTTTTT. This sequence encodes CASSQFSSGELFF.

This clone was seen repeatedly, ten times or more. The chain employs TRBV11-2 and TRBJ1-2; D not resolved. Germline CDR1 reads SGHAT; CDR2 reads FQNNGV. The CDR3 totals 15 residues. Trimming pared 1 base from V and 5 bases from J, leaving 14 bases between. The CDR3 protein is CASSLVGPALYGYTF. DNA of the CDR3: TGTGCCAGCAGCTTAGTAGGGCCGGCGCTATATGGCTACACCTTC.

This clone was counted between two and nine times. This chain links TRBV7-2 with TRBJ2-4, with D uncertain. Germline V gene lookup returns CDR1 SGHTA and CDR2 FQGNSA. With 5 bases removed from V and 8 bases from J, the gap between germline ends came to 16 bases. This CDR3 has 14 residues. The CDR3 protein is CASSPNLGPDIQYF. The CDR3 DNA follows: TGTGCCAGCAGCCCCAACTTAGGCCCTGACATTCAGTACTTC.